This note documents a single TCR beta chain sequence. As yet, its antigen is unknown. Only CD45RO-negative cells positively selected for CCR7 counted as naive CD8 cells, so terminally differentiated effector memory CD45RA+ cells were excluded. The CDR3 runs to 14 residues. Per the germline V gene, CDR1 is GTSNPN and CDR2 is SVGIG (reference sequence). V was pared by 4 bases and J by 0 bases, with 11 bases between. This entry is derived from a study of shared clonotypes between healthy human individuals. Study details: Contributing individuals were two females and three males aged 18 to 49. Per donor, CD8 memory used one plate, CD8 naive used two, CD4 memory used three and CD4 naive used three.

Findings and limits, study-wide: Few donors restricted represented genetic and exposure-history diversity. Clonotypes shared by all four sorted-subset donors had higher generation probabilities than non-shared clonotypes.

This table comes from immunoSEQ multiplex PCR, and its TCRdb copy is limited to in-frame clones, with some not included. Found here are just over 2,000,000 clones, just under 95% of them singletons; the top ten hold 1% to 1.3%. This chain joins TRBV30 and TRBJ2-3; D unclear. This receptor was taken from a man aged 18 to 35 in good health. The sequencing input was naive CD8+ T cells sorted from blood. The CDR3 nucleotides read TGTGCCTGGACCCGGACGGCTAGCACAGATACGCAGTATTTT. It encodes CAWTRTASTDTQYF.